Listed below are T cell receptor beta chains from one sample, sequenced in a study of blood T cell repertoires in COVID-19. The protocol was immunoSEQ multiplex PCR, while the TCRdb copy is restricted to in-frame clones and leaves out a portion. The table has about 220,000 clones, 82% seen once. Material for sequencing was PBMCs or T cells enriched from blood (not recorded which). The receptors shown here come from a woman between 55 and 75 years old who had recovered from COVID-19. Each CDR3 is given with its conserved first and last residue. A D gene is named only where the DNA matches it firmly. Size is omitted from some rows. Given values are once, few, many or a class for expanded clones.

j_gene	abundance	v_gene	d_gene	CDR3nt	CDR3aa
TRBJ2-7	-	TRBV6-5	TRBD2	TGTGCCAGCAGAGGACTAGCGGGGGGGCGTAACGAGCAGTACTTC	CASRGLAGGRNEQYF
TRBJ2-6	-	TRBV18	-	TGTGCCAGCTCACCTTACAGCGGCGCCAACGTCCTGACTTTC	CASSPYSGANVLTF
TRBJ2-3	-	TRBV29-1	-	TGCAGCGTTGGCCGACAGTTCGATACGCAGTATTTT	CSVGRQFDTQYF
TRBJ1-2	few	TRBV7-9	TRBD1	TGTGCCAGCAGCCGAGACCTGACAGGGGTCGGCTATGGCTACACCTTC	CASSRDLTGVGYGYTF
TRBJ2-7	-	TRBV6-5	TRBD2	TGTGCCAGCCAAAACCGCGGGAGATCCCACTACGAGCAGTACTTC	CASQNRGRSHYEQYF
TRBJ2-2	few	TRBV7-6	-	TGTGCCAGCAGCTTAGGGGACGGAGGGACCGGGGAGCTGTTTTTT	CASSLGDGGTGELFF
TRBJ1-1	-	TRBV5-6	TRBD1	TGTGCCAGCAGCCCTGGGACAGACCCCGAAGCTTTCTTT	CASSPGTDPEAFF
TRBJ2-7	-	TRBV5-4	TRBD2	TGTGCCAGCAGCTCGGGAGGGGGAAGTCCCTACGAGCAGTACTTC	CASSSGGGSPYEQYF
TRBJ1-3	-	TRBV2	-	TGTGCCAGCAGCCCCCCCAGGGCCGTGGGAAACACCATATATTTT	CASSPPRAVGNTIYF
TRBJ2-2	-	TRBV6-5	-	TGTGCCAGCAGTTACGGCAGGGGAGAAGTCGGGGAGCTGTTTTTT	CASSYGRGEVGELFF
TRBJ1-2	-	TRBV6-6	-	TGTGCCAGCAGTCTACCCGGGTCGGAGCGTGCTAACTATGGCTACACCTTC	CASSLPGSERANYGYTF
TRBJ2-2	-	TRBV5-1	TRBD1	TGCGCCAGCAGCTTGGTGCTTGCACAGGGGACCGGGGAGCTGTTTTTT	CASSLVLAQGTGELFF
TRBJ2-3	few	TRBV3-1/TRBV3-2	TRBD2	TGTGCCAGCAGCCAAGCGGGGGGAGGGCCGGTGGGAGATACGCAGTATTTT	CASSQAGGGPVGDTQYF
TRBJ2-3	-	TRBV5-1	-	TGCGCCAGCAGCTTGGCCGGGACTAGCACAGATACGCAGTATTTT	CASSLAGTSTDTQYF
TRBJ1-4	-	TRBV5-6	-	TGTGCCAGCAGCTCCCCTCGGAGGGGGGGGGTTGAAAAACTGTTTTTT	CASSSPRRGGVEKLFF
TRBJ2-7	-	TRBV12-3/TRBV12-4	-	TGTGCCAGCAGTACAGGGATATGGAGGCAGTACTTC	CASSTGIWRQYF
TRBJ2-5	-	TRBV3-1/TRBV3-2	TRBD2	TGTGCCAGCAGCCAAGGCTGGGCGGGAGGTTACCAAGAGACCCAGTACTTC	CASSQGWAGGYQETQYF